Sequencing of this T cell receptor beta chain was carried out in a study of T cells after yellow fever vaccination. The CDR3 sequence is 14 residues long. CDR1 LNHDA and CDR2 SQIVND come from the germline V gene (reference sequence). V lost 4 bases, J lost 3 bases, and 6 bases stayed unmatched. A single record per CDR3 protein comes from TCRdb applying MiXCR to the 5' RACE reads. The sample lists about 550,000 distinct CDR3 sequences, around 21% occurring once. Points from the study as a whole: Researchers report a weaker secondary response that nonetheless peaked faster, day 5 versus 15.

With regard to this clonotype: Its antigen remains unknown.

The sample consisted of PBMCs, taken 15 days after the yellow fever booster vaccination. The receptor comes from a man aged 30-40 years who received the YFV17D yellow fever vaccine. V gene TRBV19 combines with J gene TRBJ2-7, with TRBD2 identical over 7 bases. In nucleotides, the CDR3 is TGTGCCAGTAGTACGTCCACGGGAGGCTACGAGCAGTACTTC. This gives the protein CASSTSTGGYEQYF.